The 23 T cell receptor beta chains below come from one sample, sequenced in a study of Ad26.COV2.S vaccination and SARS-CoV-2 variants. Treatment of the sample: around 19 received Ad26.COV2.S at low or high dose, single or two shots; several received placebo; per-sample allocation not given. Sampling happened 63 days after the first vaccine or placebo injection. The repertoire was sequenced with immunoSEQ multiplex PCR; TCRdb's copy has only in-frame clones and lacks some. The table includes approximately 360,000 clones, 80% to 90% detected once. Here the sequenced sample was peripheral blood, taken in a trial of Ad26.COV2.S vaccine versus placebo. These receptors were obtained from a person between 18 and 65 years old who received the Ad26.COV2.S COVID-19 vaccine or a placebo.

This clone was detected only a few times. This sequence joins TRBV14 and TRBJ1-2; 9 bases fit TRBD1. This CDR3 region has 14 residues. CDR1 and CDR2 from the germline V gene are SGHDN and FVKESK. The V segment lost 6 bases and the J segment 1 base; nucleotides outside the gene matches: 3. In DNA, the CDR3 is TGTGCCAGCAGAGGGACAGGGCTTAACTATGGCTACACCTTC. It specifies CASRGTGLNYGYTF. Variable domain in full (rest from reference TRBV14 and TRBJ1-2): EAGVTQFPSHSVIEKGQTVTLRCDPISGHDNLYWYRRVMGKEIKFLLHFVKESKQDESGMPNNRFLAERTGGTYSTLKVQPAELEDSGVYFCASRGTGLNYGYTFGSGTRLTVV.

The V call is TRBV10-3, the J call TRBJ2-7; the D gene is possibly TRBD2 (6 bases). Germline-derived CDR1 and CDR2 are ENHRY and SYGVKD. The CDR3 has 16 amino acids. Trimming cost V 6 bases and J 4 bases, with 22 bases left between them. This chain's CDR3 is CAIRGLGPGVPYEQYF. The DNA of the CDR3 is TGTGCCATCAGGGGATTGGGTCCGGGGGTTCCTTACGAGCAGTACTTC.

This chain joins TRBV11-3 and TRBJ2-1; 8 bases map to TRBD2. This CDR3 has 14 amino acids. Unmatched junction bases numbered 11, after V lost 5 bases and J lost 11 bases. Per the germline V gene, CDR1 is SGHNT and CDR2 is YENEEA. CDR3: CASSRTREGPQQFF. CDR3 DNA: TGTGCCAGCAGCCGGACACGGGAGGGCCCTCAGCAGTTCTTC.

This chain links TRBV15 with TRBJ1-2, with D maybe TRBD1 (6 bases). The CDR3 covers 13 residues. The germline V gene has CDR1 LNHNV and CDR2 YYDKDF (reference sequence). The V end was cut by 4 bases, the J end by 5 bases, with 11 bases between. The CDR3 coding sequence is TGTGCCACCAGCACCGAGGGGGGGTATGGCTACACCTTC. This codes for CATSTEGGYGYTF.

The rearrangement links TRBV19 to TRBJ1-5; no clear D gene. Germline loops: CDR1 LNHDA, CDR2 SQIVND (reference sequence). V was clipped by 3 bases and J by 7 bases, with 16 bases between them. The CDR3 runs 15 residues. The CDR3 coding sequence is TGTGCCAGTAGTATCGTCCCTCCCTCGAGACAGCCCCAGCATTTT. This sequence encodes CASSIVPPSRQPQHF.

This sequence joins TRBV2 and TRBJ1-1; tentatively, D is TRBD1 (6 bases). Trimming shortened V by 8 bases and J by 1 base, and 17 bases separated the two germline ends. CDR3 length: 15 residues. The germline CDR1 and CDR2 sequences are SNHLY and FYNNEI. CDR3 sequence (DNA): TGTGCCAGCTCCCCCTGGACAGATAAGAACACTGAAGCTTTCTTT. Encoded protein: CASSPWTDKNTEAFF. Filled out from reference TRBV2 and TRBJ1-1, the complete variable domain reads EPEVTQTPSHQVTQMGQEVILRCVPISNHLYFYWYRQILGQKVEFLVSFYNNEISEKSEIFDDQFSVERPDGSNFTLKIRSTKLEDSAMYFCASSPWTDKNTEAFFGQGTRLTVV.

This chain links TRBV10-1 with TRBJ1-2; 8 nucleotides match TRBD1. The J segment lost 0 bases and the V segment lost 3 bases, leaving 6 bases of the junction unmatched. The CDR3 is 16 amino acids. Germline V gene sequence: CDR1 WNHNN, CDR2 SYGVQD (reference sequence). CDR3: CASSDPGGPANYGYTF. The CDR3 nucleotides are TGCGCCAGCAGTGATCCAGGGGGCCCAGCTAACTATGGCTACACCTTC.

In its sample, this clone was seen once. CDR3 bases: TGTGCCAGCAGTGCCGAGGCGGGCACTGGCTACACCTTC. This sequence encodes CASSAEAGTGYTF. The V call is TRBV6-4, the J call TRBJ1-2; D uncertain. Germline V gives CDR1 MRHNA, CDR2 SNTAGT. V gave up 4 bases and J gave up 7 bases, with 13 bases separating them. This CDR3 is 13 amino acids long.

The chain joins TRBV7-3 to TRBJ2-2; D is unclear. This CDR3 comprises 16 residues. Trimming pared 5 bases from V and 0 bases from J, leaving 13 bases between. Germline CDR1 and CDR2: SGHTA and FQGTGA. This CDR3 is CASSLSNVANTGELFF. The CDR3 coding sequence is TGTGCCAGCAGCCTGTCCAACGTAGCGAACACCGGGGAGCTGTTTTTT.

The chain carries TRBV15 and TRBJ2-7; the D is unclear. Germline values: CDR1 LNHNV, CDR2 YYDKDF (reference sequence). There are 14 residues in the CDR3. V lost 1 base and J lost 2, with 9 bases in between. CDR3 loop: CATSRGGSAYEQYF. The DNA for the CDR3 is TGTGCCACCAGCAGAGGGGGAAGCGCCTACGAGCAGTACTTC. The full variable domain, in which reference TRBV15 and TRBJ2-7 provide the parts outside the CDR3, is DAMVIQNPRYQVTQFGKPVTLSCSQTLNHNVMYWYQQKSSQAPKLLFHYYDKDFNNEADTPDNFQSRRPNTSFCFLDIRSPGLGDTAMYLCATSRGGSAYEQYFGPGTRLTVT.

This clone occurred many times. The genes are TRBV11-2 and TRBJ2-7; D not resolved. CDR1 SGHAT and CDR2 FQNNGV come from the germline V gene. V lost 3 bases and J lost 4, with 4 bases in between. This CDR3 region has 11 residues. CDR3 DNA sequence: TGTGCCAGCAGCTTTAAATACGAGCAGTACTTC. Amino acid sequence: CASSFKYEQYF.

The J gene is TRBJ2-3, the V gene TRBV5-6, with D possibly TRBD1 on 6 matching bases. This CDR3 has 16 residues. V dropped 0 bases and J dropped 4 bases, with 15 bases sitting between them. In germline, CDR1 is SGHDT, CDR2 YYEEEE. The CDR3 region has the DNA TGTGCCAGCAGCTTGGGTCCCGCAGGGGCCGCAGATACGCAGTATTTT. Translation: CASSLGPAGAADTQYF.

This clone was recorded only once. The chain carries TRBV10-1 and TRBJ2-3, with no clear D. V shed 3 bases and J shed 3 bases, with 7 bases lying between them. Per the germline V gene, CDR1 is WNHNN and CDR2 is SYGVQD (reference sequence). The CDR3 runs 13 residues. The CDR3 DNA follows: TGCGCCAGCAGTGAAAGTCTGACAGATACGCAGTATTTT. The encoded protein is CASSESLTDTQYF.

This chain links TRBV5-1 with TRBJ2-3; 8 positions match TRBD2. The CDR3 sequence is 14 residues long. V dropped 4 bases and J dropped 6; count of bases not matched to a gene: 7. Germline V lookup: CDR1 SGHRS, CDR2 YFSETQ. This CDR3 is CASSPAGVGDTQYF. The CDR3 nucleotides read TGCGCCAGCAGCCCAGCGGGAGTGGGGGATACGCAGTATTTT.

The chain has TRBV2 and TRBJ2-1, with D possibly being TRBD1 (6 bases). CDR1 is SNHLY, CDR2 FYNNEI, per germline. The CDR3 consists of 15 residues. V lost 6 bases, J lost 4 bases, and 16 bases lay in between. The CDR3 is CASSPGEPVYNEQFF. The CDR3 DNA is TGTGCCAGCAGCCCAGGGGAACCCGTATACAATGAGCAGTTCTTC.

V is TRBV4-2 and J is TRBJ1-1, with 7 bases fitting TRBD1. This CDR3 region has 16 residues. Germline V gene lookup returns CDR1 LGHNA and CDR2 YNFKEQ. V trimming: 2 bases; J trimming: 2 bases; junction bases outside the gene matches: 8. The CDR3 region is CASSQPLGGRNTEAFF. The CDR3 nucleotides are TGTGCCAGCAGCCAACCTTTAGGGGGCAGAAACACTGAAGCTTTCTTT.

The CDR3 loop reads CATSDLRRGGNQPQHF. The DNA of the CDR3 is TGTGCCACCAGTGATTTGCGTAGGGGAGGCAATCAGCCCCAGCATTTT. V is TRBV24-1 and J is TRBJ1-5; TRBD1 is a possible D gene (5 bases). The length of the CDR3 is 16 residues. Trimming took 0 bases from V and 2 from J, leaving 10 bases between them. Germline V gives CDR1 KGHDR, CDR2 SFDVKD.

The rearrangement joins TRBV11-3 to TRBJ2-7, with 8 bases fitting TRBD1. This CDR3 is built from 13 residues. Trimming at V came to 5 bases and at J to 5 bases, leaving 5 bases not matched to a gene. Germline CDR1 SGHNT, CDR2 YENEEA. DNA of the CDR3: TGTGCCAGCAGCCAGGGGGCTCTGAACGAGCAGTACTTC. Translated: CASSQGALNEQYF.

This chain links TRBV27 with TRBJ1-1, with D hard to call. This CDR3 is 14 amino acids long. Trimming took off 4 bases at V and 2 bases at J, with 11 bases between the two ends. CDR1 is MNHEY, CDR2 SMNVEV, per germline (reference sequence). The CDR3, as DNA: TGTGCCAGCAGTTCTCCCCGGGTTAACACTGAAGCTTTCTTT. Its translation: CASSSPRVNTEAFF.

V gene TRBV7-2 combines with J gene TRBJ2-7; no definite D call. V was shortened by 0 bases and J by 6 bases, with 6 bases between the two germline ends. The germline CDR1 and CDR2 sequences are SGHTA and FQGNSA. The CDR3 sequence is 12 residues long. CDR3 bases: TGTGCCAGCAGCTTAGCGGGGTTCGAGCAGTACTTC. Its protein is CASSLAGFEQYF.

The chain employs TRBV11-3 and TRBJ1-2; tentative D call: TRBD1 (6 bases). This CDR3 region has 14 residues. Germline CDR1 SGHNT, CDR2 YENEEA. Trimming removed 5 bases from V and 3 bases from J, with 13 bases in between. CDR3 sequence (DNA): TGTGCCAGCAGCCAACAGGGTTCGCACTATGGCTACACCTTC. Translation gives CASSQQGSHYGYTF.

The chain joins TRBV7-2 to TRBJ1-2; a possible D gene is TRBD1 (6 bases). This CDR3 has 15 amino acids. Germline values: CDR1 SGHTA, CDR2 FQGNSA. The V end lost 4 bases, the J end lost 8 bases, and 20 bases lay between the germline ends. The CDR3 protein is CASSWVSDSLSGYTF. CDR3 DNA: TGTGCCAGCAGCTGGGTCTCGGACAGTTTGAGCGGCTACACCTTC.

The CDR3 DNA follows: TGTGCCAGCAGCTCCGCTGCAGGTGGGGAGCTGTTTTTT. Amino acid sequence: CASSSAAGGELFF. The chain carries TRBV7-3 and TRBJ2-2; no reliable D call. The germline V and J ends were trimmed by 4 bases and 8 bases, with 11 bases remaining between them. Per the germline V gene, CDR1 is SGHTA and CDR2 is FQGTGA. The CDR3 spans 13 residues. Filled out from reference TRBV7-3 and TRBJ2-2, the complete variable domain reads GAGVSQTPSNKVTEKGKYVELRCDPISGHTALYWYRQSLGQGPEFLIYFQGTGAADDSGLPNDRFFAVRPEGSVSTLKIQRTERGDSAVYLCASSSAAGGELFFGEGSRLTVL.